This passage covers 13 T cell receptor beta chains from one sample sequenced in a study of T-cell memory formation after mild COVID-19. TCRdb used MiXCR to reprocess the 5' RACE reads, holding one entry per CDR3 protein. The sample lists hundreds of thousands of distinct CDR3 sequences, roughly 17% occurring once. Sequenced material: PBMCs or a T cell subset sorted from them (not recorded which). Source of these receptors: an adult woman who had mild COVID-19 (a few samples of this study predate the infection). Cell type and time point are not known.

This clonotype was recorded many times. This rearrangement joins TRBV4-2 to TRBJ2-3; D is uncertain. The CDR3 contains 16 residues. The germline V gene has CDR1 LGHNA and CDR2 YNFKEQ. Between the trimmed V and J ends, which lost 1 base and 0 bases, there was a span of 11 bases. CDR3 bases: TGTGCCAGCAGCCAAGCATACGGAGCTAGCACAGATACGCAGTATTTT. Protein product: CASSQAYGASTDTQYF.

The gene calls are TRBV6-5 and TRBJ1-1; D is perhaps TRBD1 (5 bases). Looked up from germline, CDR1 is MNHEY and CDR2 is SVGAGI. This CDR3 has 12 amino acids. V lost 4 bases, J lost 7 bases, and 10 bases lay in between. CDR3 protein: CASSLIRGEAFF. The CDR3 DNA is TGTGCCAGCAGTTTAATAAGGGGTGAAGCTTTCTTT.

This clonotype has more than one count but fewer than ten. The chain's CDR3 is CASSSPEQGYTGELFF. The CDR3 DNA sequence: TGTGCCAGCAGCTCTCCGGAACAGGGTTACACCGGGGAGCTGTTTTTT. The V call is TRBV5-6, the J call TRBJ2-2, with D possibly being TRBD1 (6 bases). CDR3 length: 16 residues. The V end was cut by 3 bases, the J end by 3 bases, with 15 bases between. Germline CDR1 and CDR2: SGHDT and YYEEEE. Together with reference TRBV5-6 and TRBJ2-2, the CDR3 gives the full variable domain: DAGVTQSPTHLIKTRGQQVTLRCSPKSGHDTVSWYQQALGQGPQFIFQYYEEEERQRGNFPDRFSGHQFPNYSSELNVNALLLGDSALYLCASSSPEQGYTGELFFGEGSRLTVL.

Only a few counts were recorded for this clonotype. V is TRBV5-6 and J is TRBJ2-1, with 7 bases that match TRBD1. The CDR3 is 16 residues long. Germline loops: CDR1 SGHDT, CDR2 YYEEEE. Germline trimming cut 4 bases from V and 0 bases from J; bases unmatched to any gene: 7. The CDR3 loop is CASSRTGIPSYNEQFF. The CDR3 coding sequence is TGTGCCAGCAGCAGGACAGGTATTCCCTCCTACAATGAGCAGTTCTTC.

The V gene is TRBV2, the J gene TRBJ1-2, with TRBD1 matching over 8 bases. CDR1 and CDR2 (germline): SNHLY, FYNNEI. The CDR3 covers 15 residues. Unmatched junction bases numbered 10, after V lost 6 bases and J lost 4 bases. The CDR3 nucleotides are TGTGCCAGCAGGGGAACAGGGGGAGTCGCCTATGGCTACACCTTC. This sequence encodes CASRGTGGVAYGYTF.

This CDR3 is CASSTGQGFEQFF. CDR3 DNA: TGCGCCAGCAGCACTGGACAGGGGTTTGAGCAGTTCTTC. This chain joins TRBV5-1 and TRBJ2-1, with TRBD1 matching 9 bases. The V segment lost 4 bases and the J segment 9 bases; nucleotides outside the gene matches: 5. CDR1 is SGHRS and CDR2 is YFSETQ in the germline V gene. The CDR3 length is 13 residues.

The J gene is TRBJ2-1, the V gene TRBV7-7, with TRBD2 identical over 8 bases. Germline V gene sequence: CDR1 SSHAT, CDR2 FNYEAQ (reference sequence). V trimming: 3 bases; J trimming: 9 bases; junction bases outside the gene matches: 4. CDR3 size: 13 residues. The CDR3 sequence is CASSFGRGAEQFF. CDR3 sequence (DNA): TGTGCCAGCAGCTTTGGGCGGGGGGCTGAGCAGTTCTTC.

This clonotype was seen a handful of times. V gene TRBV24-1 combines with J gene TRBJ2-1; D remains unclear. This CDR3 spans 17 amino acids. Trimming shortened V by 4 bases and J by 5 bases, and 20 bases separated the two germline ends. Germline lookup yields CDR1 KGHDR and CDR2 SFDVKD. The CDR3 is CATSDPPGQGRHNEQFF. Written as DNA, the CDR3 is TGTGCCACCAGTGACCCCCCTGGTCAAGGAAGGCACAATGAGCAGTTCTTC.

This clonotype was counted between two and nine times. The chain couples TRBV6-2 or TRBV6-3 to TRBJ1-4; D is unresolved. CDR3 length: 16 amino acids. Trimming removed 6 bases at V and 4 bases at J, with 18 bases between. The germline CDR1 and CDR2 sequences are MNHEY and SVGEGT. The CDR3 DNA reads as TGTGCCAGCAGAAGGCAGGTCCCTGGTTTTAATGAAAAACTGTTTTTT. Its translation is CASRRQVPGFNEKLFF.

This chain joins TRBV4-1 and TRBJ1-2, with 10 bases matching TRBD1. The CDR3 totals 17 residues. Trimming cost V 3 bases and J 2 bases; bases outside gene matches: 9. Germline V lookup: CDR1 MGHRA, CDR2 YSYEKL. The CDR3 bases are TGCGCCAGCAGCCATCCGGGACAGGGGTGGGAAAACTATGGCTACACCTTC. Amino acid sequence: CASSHPGQGWENYGYTF.

The chain links TRBV27 to TRBJ2-1, with 10 bases aligning to TRBD2. CDR3 length: 16 residues. Germline V gene sequence: CDR1 MNHEY, CDR2 SMNVEV (reference sequence). V lost 5 bases and J lost 8; bases outside the gene matches: 12. The CDR3 nucleotides are TGTGCCAGCAGTCTGCACAGCGGGAGGGCCGGTTATGAGCAGTTCTTC. Translated: CASSLHSGRAGYEQFF.

This clonotype was picked up a small number of times. This chain links TRBV5-1 with TRBJ2-1; 9 bases fit TRBD1. Germline CDR1 reads SGHRS; CDR2 reads YFSETQ. The CDR3 extends over 14 amino acids. J lost 7 bases, V lost 2 bases, and 4 bases had no gene match. CDR3 nucleotide sequence: TGCGCCAGCAGCTTCCAGGACAGGGGAAATGAGCAGTTCTTC. Its protein is CASSFQDRGNEQFF. Together with reference TRBV5-1 and TRBJ2-1, the CDR3 gives the full variable domain: KAGVTQTPRYLIKTRGQQVTLSCSPISGHRSVSWYQQTPGQGLQFLFEYFSETQRNKGNFPGRFSGRQFSNSRSEMNVSTLELGDSALYLCASSFQDRGNEQFFGPGTRLTVL.

This clonotype was detected a few times. The V call is TRBV24-1, the J call TRBJ2-1; D uncertain. This CDR3 contains 16 residues. The V end lost 2 bases, the J end lost 4 bases, and 14 bases lay between the germline ends. CDR1 and CDR2 (germline): KGHDR, SFDVKD. CDR3 protein: CATSDSGPIYYNEQFF. CDR3 sequence (DNA): TGTGCCACCAGTGATTCAGGACCAATATATTACAATGAGCAGTTCTTC.